This TCR beta chain was captured by sequencing in a study of T cell changes during pregnancy in multiple sclerosis (dated 2019 in TCRdb). At the level of the whole study: In women with multiple sclerosis, the researchers looked at how the T cell repertoire shifted as pregnancy progressed.

CDR1 LNHNV and CDR2 YYDKDF are derived from the germline V gene (reference sequence). V loses 5 bases, J loses 4 bases, and the germline ends lie 21 bases apart. The CDR3 runs 18 amino acids, cysteine and phenylalanine included. The read is trimmed to its CDR3 DNA, 54 bases read in frame from base 1. Turning to this clone: The target of this receptor is not known. Base-call qualities are not available, and no considerably larger clone is one nucleotide away.

Receptor amplification or capture employed the immunoSEQ multiplex PCR assay. As stored in TCRdb, this immuneACCESS dataset retains in-frame rearrangements with V and J assigned. A fraction of the clones does not appear; measured against another copy, unresolved V genes explain less than half of the discrepancy, and the remainder lacks a known reason. This sample has 100,000 or so clones in its table, and about 90% of those were observed once. Of the sample, about 3.1% falls within the top ten clones. The clonotype was recovered from a female donor with multiple sclerosis, enrolled in a pregnancy study. The chain is encoded by TRBV15 joined to TRBJ2-6; the D gene is possibly TRBD1, with 7 bases matching. Sequenced here: peripheral blood, sampled in the second trimester of pregnancy. The DNA is TGTGCCACCAGCGGCTTTTATGACAGGGAGGACGGGGCCAACGTCCTGACTTTC. This gives the protein CATSGFYDREDGANVLTF.